Sequencing of this T cell receptor beta chain was carried out in a study of CD8 T cells in Susac syndrome. The multiple sclerosis controls comprised treatment-naive patients whose relapsing-remitting disease was stable or active. V gave up 0 bases and J gave up 3 bases, with 29 bases separating them. The germline CDR1 and CDR2 sequences are MNHNS and SASEGT. The CDR3 runs to 21 residues. RNA, at 0.5 to 1 ug, was reverse transcribed with random hexamers. MiXCR was run by TCRdb on the immunoSEQ multiplex PCR reads, yielding one entry per CDR3 protein. The data show some 300,000 distinct CDR3 sequences, with roughly 85% seen just once and around 0.2% held by the top ten.

This chain links TRBV6-1 with TRBJ2-5; either TRBD1 or TRBD2 may fit D (5 bases each). Material for sequencing was CD8+ T cells from PBMCs. The origin of this receptor is a human donor with multiple sclerosis. CDR3 coding DNA: TGTGCCAGCAGTGAAGCAGAAGGGGCTCAGGTCCCGGAGGAGGAGAAAGAGACCCAGTACTTC. Translating it yields CASSEAEGAQVPEEEKETQYF.